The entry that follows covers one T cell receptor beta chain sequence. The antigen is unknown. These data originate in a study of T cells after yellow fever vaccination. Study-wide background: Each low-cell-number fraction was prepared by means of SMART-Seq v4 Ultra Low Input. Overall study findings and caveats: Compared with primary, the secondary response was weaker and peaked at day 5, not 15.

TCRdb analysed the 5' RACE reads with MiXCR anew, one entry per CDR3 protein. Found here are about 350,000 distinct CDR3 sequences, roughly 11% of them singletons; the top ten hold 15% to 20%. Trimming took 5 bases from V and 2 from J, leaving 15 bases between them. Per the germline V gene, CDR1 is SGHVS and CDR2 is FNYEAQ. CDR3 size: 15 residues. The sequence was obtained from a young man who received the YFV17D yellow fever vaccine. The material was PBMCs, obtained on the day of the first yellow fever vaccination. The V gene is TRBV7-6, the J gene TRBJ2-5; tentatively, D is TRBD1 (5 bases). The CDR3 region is CASSLRVLGQETQYF. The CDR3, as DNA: TGTGCCAGCAGCCTCAGGGTTTTGGGTCAAGAGACCCAGTACTTC.